This is a list of T cell receptor beta chains from one sample in a study of CD8+CD57+ T cells in acquired aplastic anemia. TCRdb reanalysed the reads using MiXCR and keeps one entry per CDR3 protein. Of 150,000 to 200,000 distinct CDR3 sequences in the sample, over 60% were seen once. Sequenced material: sorted CD4+, CD8+, or CD8+CD57+ T cells (not recorded which) from PBMCs. The origin of the receptors is a human donor with severe aplastic anemia or a healthy control (not recorded which). CDR3s include the opening cysteine and the closing phenylalanine or tryptophan. The order of the fields is CDR3 DNA, CDR3 protein, J gene, V gene, clone size, D gene. The D gene is left open where the match is weak. Clone size is shown for a subset of rows, as once, few, many or a class of expanded clone.

TGTGCCAGCAGCCACCGGGACCGGGGTACAGATACGCAGTATTTT | CASSHRDRGTDTQYF | TRBJ2-3 | TRBV13 | many | NA
TGTGCCAGCAGCTTGGGGGGACTCTCCACCTACGAGCAGTACTTC | CASSLGGLSTYEQYF | TRBJ2-7 | TRBV7-3 | few | NA
TGTGCCAGCAGCTTCCCCGGCCTTCGGGGCGAGCAGTACTTC | CASSFPGLRGEQYF | TRBJ2-7 | TRBV7-9 | NA | NA
TGTGCCAGCAGCCGTGACTCCTTGAACACTGAAGCTTTCTTT | CASSRDSLNTEAFF | TRBJ1-1 | TRBV7-3 | NA | NA
TGTGCCAGCAGCTTCGGAGGGGCGCAAGTGACCCAGTACTTC | CASSFGGAQVTQYF | TRBJ2-5 | TRBV7-7 | NA | NA
TGTGCCAGCAGTGAAAACCGAGAAGAGACCCAGTACTTC | CASSENREETQYF | TRBJ2-5 | TRBV2 | NA | NA
TGCGCCAGCAGCCAAGAATTACCGAACACTGAAGCTTTCTTT | CASSQELPNTEAFF | TRBJ1-1 | TRBV4-1 | many | NA
TGTGCCAGCAGTGAGGCGGCGGTGAACACCGGGGAGCTGTTTTTT | CASSEAAVNTGELFF | TRBJ2-2 | TRBV2 | many | NA
TGTGCCAGCACCCCGGGACAGGGAGACGAGCAGTACTTC | CASTPGQGDEQYF | TRBJ2-7 | TRBV7-9 | once | TRBD1
TGTGCCACCAGCAGAGACCTAGGGACCTACAATGAGCAGTTCTTC | CATSRDLGTYNEQFF | TRBJ2-1 | TRBV15 | NA | NA
TGTGCCAGCAGCTTTATGAGGAATCAGCCCCAGCATTTT | CASSFMRNQPQHF | TRBJ1-5 | TRBV7-3 | once | NA
TGTGCCAGTAGTATGGGCTTGGCGCAGGGGGCAGCTGCCTCCCACGAGCAGTACTTC | CASSMGLAQGAAASHEQYF | TRBJ2-7 | TRBV19 | NA | TRBD1
TGTGCCAGTAACCTACGCGTCGGGATTACAGATACGCAGTATTTT | CASNLRVGITDTQYF | TRBJ2-3 | TRBV19 | NA | NA
TGTGCCAGCAGTGGGTTGGGGGGGGCGCAGCAGCCCCAGCATTTT | CASSGLGGAQQPQHF | TRBJ1-5 | TRBV2 | NA | NA
TGTGCCAGCAGCTTAGCCAGCGGGGGCTACGACGGGTTCGAGCAGTACTTC | CASSLASGGYDGFEQYF | TRBJ2-7 | TRBV11-2 | NA | TRBD2
TGTGCCAGTAGTAGGACTAGCGGGGGGGGTTTTGGTGGCACAGATACGCAGTATTTT | CASSRTSGGGFGGTDTQYF | TRBJ2-3 | TRBV19 | NA | TRBD2
TGCAGTGCTAGCGATGGGGGTAGGATCCTTGAGCAGTTCTTC | CSASDGGRILEQFF | TRBJ2-1 | TRBV20-1 | NA | NA
TGTGCCAGCAGTCAGATGGCCCTCAATCAGCCCCAGCATTTT | CASSQMALNQPQHF | TRBJ1-5 | TRBV2 | NA | NA
TGCAGCGTCACGACTAGCTCCACCTACGAGCAGTACTTC | CSVTTSSTYEQYF | TRBJ2-7 | TRBV29-1 | NA | TRBD2
TGTGCCAGCAGTTTAGCGCTCGGTAGCGGGAGAGGTCACGGGGAGCTGTTTTTT | CASSLALGSGRGHGELFF | TRBJ2-2 | TRBV12-3/TRBV12-4 | NA | TRBD2
TGTGCCAGCAGCGTTGGGGGGCAGGGAGGTGAAAAACTGTTTTTT | CASSVGGQGGEKLFF | TRBJ1-4 | TRBV9 | once | NA
TGTGCCAGCAGCTCCCCCTACACCGGGGAGCTGGTTTTT | CASSSPYTGELVF | TRBJ2-2 | TRBV7-9 | NA | NA
TGTGCCAGCTCACCCACCAAGGGGACAGGGGATGAAAAACTGTTTTTT | CASSPTKGTGDEKLFF | TRBJ1-4 | TRBV18 | few | TRBD1
TGTGCCAGCAGCCCCCTCGAGGGGTCTTATTCACCCCTCCACTTT | CASSPLEGSYSPLHF | TRBJ1-6 | TRBV25-1 | NA | NA
TGCGCCAGCAGTGAACAGGGAAATAATTCACCCCTCCACTTT | CASSEQGNNSPLHF | TRBJ1-6 | TRBV10-2 | NA | NA
TGTGCCAGCAGACTCCGGGACAGACTTGGCTACACCTTC | CASRLRDRLGYTF | TRBJ1-2 | TRBV6-5 | NA | TRBD1
TGTGCCACCAGCTCAACGGACAGGGAGGGCGGGGAGCTGTTTTTT | CATSSTDREGGELFF | TRBJ2-2 | TRBV15 | few | NA
TGTGCCAGCAGTGACCGACAGGGCAATGAGCAGTTCTTC | CASSDRQGNEQFF | TRBJ2-1 | TRBV6-5 | many | TRBD1
TGTGCCAGCAGTCTATTCGGGCTTGGGGGAAAGGGGACTGAAGCTCTCTTT | CASSLFGLGGKGTEALF | TRBJ1-1 | TRBV9 | NA | NA
TGCAGCGTTGCGACAGGGGATAACTATGGCTACACCTTC | CSVATGDNYGYTF | TRBJ1-2 | TRBV29-1 | NA | TRBD1
TGTGCCACCCGAGGGGGTCGAGGGAACGAGCAGTACTTC | CATRGGRGNEQYF | TRBJ2-7 | TRBV24-1 | NA | NA
TGTGCCAGCAGCGGTAGCGGGAGAGGAGAGACCCAGTACTTC | CASSGSGRGETQYF | TRBJ2-5 | TRBV9 | NA | TRBD2
TGTGCCAGCAGCTTAGCCTCTCCTTACAATGAGCAGTTCTTC | CASSLASPYNEQFF | TRBJ2-1 | TRBV7-9 | few | NA
TGTGCCAGCAGTCGCCTCGGGACAGGGCCCGAAAAACTGTTTTTT | CASSRLGTGPEKLFF | TRBJ1-4 | TRBV25-1 | NA | TRBD1
TGTGCCAGCAGCTCAACACGACAGGGTAGACTGAATGAGCAGCTCTTC | CASSSTRQGRLNEQLF | TRBJ2-1 | TRBV7-8 | NA | TRBD1
TGTGCCACCAGGGATATAAGGGGGGAGCTGTTTTTT | CATRDIRGELFF | TRBJ2-2 | TRBV24-1 | few | NA
TGTGCCAGCAGCTTAGCGCCGGGTCAGGGCGACGAGCAGTACTTC | CASSLAPGQGDEQYF | TRBJ2-7 | TRBV7-9 | few | NA
TGCAGTGCCACCAGACAGGGCAAAGGCTATGGCTACACCTTC | CSATRQGKGYGYTF | TRBJ1-2 | TRBV20-1 | NA | TRBD1
TGTGCCAGCAGTTTTAAGGGGCCCGGGATCTATGGCTACACCTTC | CASSFKGPGIYGYTF | TRBJ1-2 | TRBV27 | NA | NA
TGTGCCAGCAGCCGATCTAGCGGGAGGACCACAGATACGCAGTATTTT | CASSRSSGRTTDTQYF | TRBJ2-3 | TRBV6-5 | NA | TRBD2
TGTGCCACCAGTGATTTGCGTGAGGGACAGGGGGGACACTATGGCTACACCTTC | CATSDLREGQGGHYGYTF | TRBJ1-2 | TRBV24-1 | NA | TRBD1
TGCAGCGTTGAAGGCCCGGGACAGAAGATATACAATGAGCAGTTCTTC | CSVEGPGQKIYNEQFF | TRBJ2-1 | TRBV29-1 | once | TRBD1